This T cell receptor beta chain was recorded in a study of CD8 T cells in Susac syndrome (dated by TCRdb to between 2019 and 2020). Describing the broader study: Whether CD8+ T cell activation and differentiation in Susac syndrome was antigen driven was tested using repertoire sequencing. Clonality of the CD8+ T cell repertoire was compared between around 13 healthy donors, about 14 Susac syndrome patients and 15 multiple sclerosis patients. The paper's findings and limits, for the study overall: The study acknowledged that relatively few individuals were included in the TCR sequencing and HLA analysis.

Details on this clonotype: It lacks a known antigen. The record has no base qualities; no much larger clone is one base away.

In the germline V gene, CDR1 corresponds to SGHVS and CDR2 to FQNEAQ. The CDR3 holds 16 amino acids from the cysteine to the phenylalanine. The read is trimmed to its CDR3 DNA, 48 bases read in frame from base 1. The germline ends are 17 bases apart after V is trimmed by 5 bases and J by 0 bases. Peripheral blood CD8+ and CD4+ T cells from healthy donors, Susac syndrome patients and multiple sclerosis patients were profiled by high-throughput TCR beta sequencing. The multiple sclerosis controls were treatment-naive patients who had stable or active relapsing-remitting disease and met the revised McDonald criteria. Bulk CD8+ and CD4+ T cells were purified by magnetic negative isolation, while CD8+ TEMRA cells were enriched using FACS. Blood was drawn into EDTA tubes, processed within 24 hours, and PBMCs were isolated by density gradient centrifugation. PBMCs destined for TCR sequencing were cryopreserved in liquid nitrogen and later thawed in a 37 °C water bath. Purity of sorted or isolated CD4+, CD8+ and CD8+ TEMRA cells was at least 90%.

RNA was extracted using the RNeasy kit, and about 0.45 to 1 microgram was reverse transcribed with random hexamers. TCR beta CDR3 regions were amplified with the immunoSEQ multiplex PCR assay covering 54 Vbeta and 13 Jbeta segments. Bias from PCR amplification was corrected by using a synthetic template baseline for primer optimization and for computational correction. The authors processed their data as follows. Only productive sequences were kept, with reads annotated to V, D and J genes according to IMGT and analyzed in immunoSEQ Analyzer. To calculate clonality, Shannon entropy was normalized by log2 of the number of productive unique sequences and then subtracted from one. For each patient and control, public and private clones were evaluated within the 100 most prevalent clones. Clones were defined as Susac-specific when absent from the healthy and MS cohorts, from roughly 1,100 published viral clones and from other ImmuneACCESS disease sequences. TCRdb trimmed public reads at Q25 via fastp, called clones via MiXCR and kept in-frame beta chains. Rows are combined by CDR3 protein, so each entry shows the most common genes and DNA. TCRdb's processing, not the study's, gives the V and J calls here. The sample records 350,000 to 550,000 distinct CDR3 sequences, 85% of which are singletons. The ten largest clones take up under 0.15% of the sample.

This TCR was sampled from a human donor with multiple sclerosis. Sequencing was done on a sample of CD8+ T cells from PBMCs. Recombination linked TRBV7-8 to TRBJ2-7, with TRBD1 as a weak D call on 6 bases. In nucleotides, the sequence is TGTGCCAGCAGCCTCCTCGAGGACAGCTACTCCTACGAGCAGTACTTC. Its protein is CASSLLEDSYSYEQYF.